This TCR beta chain stems from a study of T cells after posttransplantation cyclophosphamide. The repertoire was sequenced with immunoSEQ multiplex PCR; TCRdb's copy has only in-frame clones and lacks some. The top ten clones hold under 35% of a sample with around 18,000 clones, 60% to 80% of them seen once. Cyclophosphamide on days +3 and +4 followed busulfan-fludarabine conditioning and a marrow graft. With respect to this clone: Antigen specificity is unknown. This CDR3 is also generated by other DNA sequences in the sample.

Study conclusions and caveats: TRB overlap between skin or GI tissue T cells and blood was limited. Donor-recipient repertoire similarity was low at 1-2 months, rising over year one. After PTCy, TRB diversity resembled that of CNI/methotrexate controls.

This clonotype originated in a female patient in her forties who received an allogeneic stem cell transplant from a related donor, was CMV-positive, and had no GVHD. Some T cells may be supplied by the graft donor. The material was CD8+ T cells sorted from PBMCs, obtained approximately 1,900 days after a stem cell transplant with posttransplant cyclophosphamide.

CDR3 bases: TGTGCCAGCAGCTTTACTTACGAGCAGTACTTC. It specifies CASSFTYEQYF. The chain links TRBV7-9 to TRBJ2-7; D unclear. The CDR3 contains 11 residues. V was clipped by 3 bases and J by 4 bases, with 4 bases between them. CDR1 SEHNR and CDR2 FQNEAQ come from the germline V gene (reference sequence). The full variable domain, rest sourced from reference TRBV7-9 and TRBJ2-7, is DTGVSQNPRHKITKRGQNVTFRCDPISEHNRLYWYRQTLGQGPEFLTYFQNEAQLEKSRLLSDRFSAERPKGSFSTLEIQRTEQGDSAMYLCASSFTYEQYFGPGTRLTVT.